This TCR beta chain originates from a study of T cells after yellow fever vaccination (dated by TCRdb to about 2019). Background on the whole study: Libraries from fractions with low cell numbers were prepared with the SMART-Seq v4 Ultra Low Input RNA kit. To follow T-cell clones before and after both primary and booster YFV17D yellow fever vaccination, bulk TCR alpha and beta repertoires underwent longitudinal sequencing. The cohort comprised two healthy male donors, one aged 18 to 29 and one aged 30 to 39 years. Bulk PBMC replicates and cell subsets were isolated from blood drawn at multiple timepoints before and after both primary and secondary immunization. Findings and caveats that apply to the study as a whole: After the booster, most of the clones that had expanded following primary vaccination were detected again (roughly 97% of CD4 and around 90% of CD8), which suggests that memory was broadly maintained. Computational filtering was required because FACS-sorted repertoires could contain abundant contaminating clonotypes from the bulk population. Compared with the primary T-cell response, the secondary T-cell response was weaker but faster, peaking on day 5 rather than day 15. Because the study included only a couple of donors, the extent to which the findings can be generalized is limited. A small share of clonotypes was detected in both CD4 and CD8 compartments, with the overlap likely arising from convergent recombination.

Only a few counts were recorded for this clonotype. The target of this receptor is not known. The record has no base qualities; no much larger clone is one base away. TCR cDNA was made using 5'RACE template switching, a step that added a universal primer site and unique molecular identifiers. Priming for cDNA synthesis came from both the TCR alpha and TCR beta constant segments. Library amplification used two PCR steps, and the second PCR step added sample barcodes and sequencing adapters. Libraries were sequenced on Illumina HiSeq 2500 (2x100 bp) or NovaSeq (2x150 bp). Concerning the study's data processing: Reads were demultiplexed and collapsed into UMI consensus sequences with MIGEC, and V(D)J alignment was performed with MiXCR. Using edgeR on replicate PBMC samples, clonotypes were called vaccine-responding if FDR was below 0.01 and the log2 fold change was above 5 up to day 15. CD4 or CD8 identity was assigned to each bulk clonotype according to whether the clonotype was present at higher abundance in the sequenced CD4 repertoire or the sequenced CD8 repertoire. The public sequencing data were trimmed at Q25 with fastp and processed into clonotypes with MiXCR by TCRdb, which kept only in-frame beta chains. A single entry per CDR3 protein holds the most common genes and DNA from its merged rows. These V and J calls rely on TCRdb rather than the paper's analysis. Counted in this sample were 600,000 to 750,000 distinct CDR3 sequences; around 12% of them appeared once. The top ten hold under 15% of the sample.

Per the publication, the treatment or condition label means: live attenuated yellow fever vaccine strain. At each blood-draw timepoint, two biological replicates of bulk PBMCs were collected. PBMCs were isolated from peripheral blood using a standard Ficoll-Paque protocol. RNA was extracted with TriZol from bulk PBMCs, CD4 and CD8 fractions, and dextramer-positive and dextramer-negative fractions. The receptor was isolated from a man in his thirties or forties who received the YFV17D yellow fever vaccine. The sample was PBMCs, taken on the day of the yellow fever booster vaccination.

The DNA sequence reads TGCAGTTCACATCGGACAGTCCGCACTGAAGCTTTCTTT. Translated, this gives CSSHRTVRTEAFF. The V gene is TRBV20-1 and the J gene is TRBJ1-1; a weak D assignment points to TRBD1 (6 bases agree). Trimming at the junction amounts to 8 bases on V and 4 bases on J, and the germline ends lie 17 bases apart. The CDR3, cysteine through phenylalanine, is 13 amino acids long. Just the 39-base CDR3 DNA is kept, in frame starting at base 1. For CDR1 and CDR2, the germline V gene (reference sequence) lists DFQATT and SNEGSKA.